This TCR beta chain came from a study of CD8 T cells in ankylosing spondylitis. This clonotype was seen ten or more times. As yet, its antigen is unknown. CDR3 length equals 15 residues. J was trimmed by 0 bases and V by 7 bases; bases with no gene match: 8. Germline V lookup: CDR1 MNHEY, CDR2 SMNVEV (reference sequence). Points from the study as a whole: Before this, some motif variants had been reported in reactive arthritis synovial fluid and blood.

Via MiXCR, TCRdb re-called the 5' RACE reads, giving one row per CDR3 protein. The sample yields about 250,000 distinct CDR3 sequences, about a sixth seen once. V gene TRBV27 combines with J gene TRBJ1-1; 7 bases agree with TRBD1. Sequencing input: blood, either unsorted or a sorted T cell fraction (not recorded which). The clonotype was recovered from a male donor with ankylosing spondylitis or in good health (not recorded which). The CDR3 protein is CASTSTGTLNTEAFF. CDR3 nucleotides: TGTGCCAGCACTTCGACAGGGACGTTGAACACTGAAGCTTTCTTT.